Shown below are 4 T cell receptor beta chains from a single sample sequenced in a study of cytomegalovirus exposure and HLA in healthy donors. Primers for the PCR totalled 60 Vbeta and 13 Jbeta. Only in-frame clones appear in the TCRdb table, and some are missing; sequencing was by immunoSEQ multiplex PCR. This sample has 120,000 or so clones; 75% to 85% occur once, and the top ten carry approximately 1.8%. The sequencing input was PBMCs. These receptors were taken from a man between 35 and 55 years old in good health and CMV-seronegative.

The V gene is TRBV5-4, the J gene TRBJ2-1; 7 nucleotides agree with TRBD2. V was clipped by 4 bases and J by 7 bases; unmatched bases: 14. CDR1 and CDR2 from the germline V gene are SGHNT and YYREEE (reference sequence). CDR3 length equals 16 residues. The DNA of the CDR3 is TGTGCCAGCAGCCGGGTGGGTGCGGGAGTGGTGAATGAGCAGTTCTTC. This translates into CASSRVGAGVVNEQFF.

The genes are TRBV11-2 and TRBJ2-3; a weak D match, TRBD1 (5 bases). The CDR3 is made up of 12 amino acids. CDR1 and CDR2 (germline): SGHAT, FQNNGV. Between the trimmed V and J ends, which lost 1 base and 9 bases, there was a span of 8 bases. In nucleotides, the CDR3 is TGTGCCAGCAGCTTAGGAAGGGGAACGCAGTATTTT. Protein: CASSLGRGTQYF.

About this clone: Distinct nucleotide sequences in the sample also encode this CDR3. The gene calls are TRBV14 and TRBJ2-1, with TRBD2 identical over 9 bases. Germline trimming cut 6 bases from V and 6 bases from J; bases unmatched to any gene: 9. There are 15 residues in the CDR3. Germline CDR1 SGHDN, CDR2 FVKESK. The CDR3 coding sequence is TGTGCCAGCAGTCCCAGCGGGGGGAGTGGCAATGAGCAGTTCTTC. As protein: CASSPSGGSGNEQFF.

The chain joins TRBV27 to TRBJ2-1, with 9 bases that match TRBD2. The CDR3 spans 16 residues. Germline values: CDR1 MNHEY, CDR2 SMNVEV (reference sequence). Unmatched junction bases numbered 20, after V lost 6 bases and J lost 14 bases. The CDR3 region has the DNA TGTGCCAGCAGCCCCCAGTGGGCGGGAGGGCCTGAGGGCGAGTTCTTC. Encoded protein: CASSPQWAGGPEGEFF.